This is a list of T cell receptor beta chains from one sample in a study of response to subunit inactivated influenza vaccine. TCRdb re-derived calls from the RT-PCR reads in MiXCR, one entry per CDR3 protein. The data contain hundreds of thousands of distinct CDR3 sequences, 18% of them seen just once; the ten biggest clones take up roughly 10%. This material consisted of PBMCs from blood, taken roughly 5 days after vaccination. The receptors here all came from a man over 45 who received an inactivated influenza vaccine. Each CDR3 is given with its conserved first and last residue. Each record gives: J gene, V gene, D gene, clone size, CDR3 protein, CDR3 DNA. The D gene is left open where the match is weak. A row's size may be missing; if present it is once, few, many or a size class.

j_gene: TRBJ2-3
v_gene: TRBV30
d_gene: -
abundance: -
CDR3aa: CAWSSGRGADTQYF
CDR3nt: TGTGCCTGGAGTAGCGGCAGGGGGGCAGATACGCAGTATTTT

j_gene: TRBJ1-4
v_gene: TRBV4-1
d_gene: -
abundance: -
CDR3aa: CASSSEPATNEKLFF
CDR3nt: TGCGCCAGCAGTTCTGAGCCGGCCACTAATGAAAAACTGTTTTTT

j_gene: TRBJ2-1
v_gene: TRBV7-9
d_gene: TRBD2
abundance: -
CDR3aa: CASSPRWTSGTNNEQFF
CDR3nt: TGTGCCAGCAGCCCTCGCTGGACTAGCGGGACGAACAATGAGCAGTTCTTC

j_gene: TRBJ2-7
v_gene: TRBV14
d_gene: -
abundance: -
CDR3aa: CASSPLAQGSAQYF
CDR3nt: TGTGCCAGCAGCCCGTTGGCCCAGGGGTCCGCGCAGTACTTC

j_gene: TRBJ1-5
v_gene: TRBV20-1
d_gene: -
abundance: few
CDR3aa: CSARDPQGNQPQHF
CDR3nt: TGCAGTGCTAGAGATCCGCAGGGGAATCAGCCCCAGCATTTT

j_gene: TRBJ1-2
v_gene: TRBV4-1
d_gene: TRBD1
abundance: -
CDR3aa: CASRGQGKGSGYTF
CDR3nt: TGCGCCAGCAGGGGACAGGGGAAAGGCTCTGGCTACACCTTC

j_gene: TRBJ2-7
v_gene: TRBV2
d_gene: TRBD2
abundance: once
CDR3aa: CASSEGTSGLYEQYF
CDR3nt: TGTGCCAGCAGTGAAGGGACTAGCGGACTTTACGAGCAGTACTTC

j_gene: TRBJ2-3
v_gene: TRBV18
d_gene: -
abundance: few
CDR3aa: CASSPLGADNTDTQYF
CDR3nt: TGTGCCAGCTCACCCCTCGGGGCGGATAATACAGATACGCAGTATTTT

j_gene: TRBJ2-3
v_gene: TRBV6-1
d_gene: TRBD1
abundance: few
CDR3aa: CASSLRDRGLWDTQYF
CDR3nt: TGTGCCAGCAGCCTCCGGGACAGGGGCCTATGGGATACGCAGTATTTT

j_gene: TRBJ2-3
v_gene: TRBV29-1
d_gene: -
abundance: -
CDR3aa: CSARRDDTDTQYF
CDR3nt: TGCAGCGCGAGAAGGGACGACACAGATACGCAGTATTTT

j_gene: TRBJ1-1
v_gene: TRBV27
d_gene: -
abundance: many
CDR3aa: CASRTTLGHMNTEAFF
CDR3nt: TGTGCCAGCAGGACGACGCTGGGACATATGAACACTGAAGCTTTCTTT

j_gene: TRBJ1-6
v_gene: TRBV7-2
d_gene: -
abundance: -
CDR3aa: CASSLYIAGYNSPLHF
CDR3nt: TGTGCCAGCAGCTTATACATAGCAGGCTATAATTCACCCCTCCACTTT

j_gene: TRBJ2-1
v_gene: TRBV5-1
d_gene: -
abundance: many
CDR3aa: CASSSQDYRNEQFF
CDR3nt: TGCGCCAGCAGCTCTCAGGACTACCGCAATGAGCAGTTCTTC

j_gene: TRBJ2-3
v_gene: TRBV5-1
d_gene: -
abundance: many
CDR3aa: CASSPLSSTDTQYF
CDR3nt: TGCGCCAGCAGCCCGCTATCTAGCACAGATACGCAGTATTTT

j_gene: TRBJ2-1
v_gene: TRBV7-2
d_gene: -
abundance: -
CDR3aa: CASSPRPGDEQFF
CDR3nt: TGTGCCAGCAGCCCGCGTCCCGGGGATGAGCAGTTCTTC

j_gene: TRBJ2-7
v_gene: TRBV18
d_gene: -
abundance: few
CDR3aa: CASSHDWGEQYF
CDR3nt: TGTGCCAGCTCACACGACTGGGGCGAGCAGTACTTC

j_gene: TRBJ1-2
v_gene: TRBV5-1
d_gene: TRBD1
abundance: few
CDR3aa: CASRPGTGTPGYTF
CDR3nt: TGCGCCAGCAGACCCGGGACAGGGACGCCCGGCTACACCTTC

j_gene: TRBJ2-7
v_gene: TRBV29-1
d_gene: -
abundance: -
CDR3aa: CSVFRDASYEQYF
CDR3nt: TGCAGCGTTTTCCGGGACGCCTCCTACGAGCAGTACTTC

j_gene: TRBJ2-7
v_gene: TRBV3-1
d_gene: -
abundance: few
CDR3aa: CASSQGYGSEQYF
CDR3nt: TGTGCCAGCAGCCAAGGCTATGGATCCGAGCAGTACTTC

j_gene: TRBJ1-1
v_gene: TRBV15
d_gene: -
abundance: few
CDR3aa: CATSRAGGDNTEAFF
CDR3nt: TGTGCCACCAGCAGAGCGGGAGGGGACAACACTGAAGCTTTCTTT

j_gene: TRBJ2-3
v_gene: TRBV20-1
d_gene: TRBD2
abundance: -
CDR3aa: CSAAGGRPDTQYF
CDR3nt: TGCAGTGCCGCGGGGGGACGGCCAGATACGCAGTATTTT

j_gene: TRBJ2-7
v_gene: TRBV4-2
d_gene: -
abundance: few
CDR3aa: CASSQAPGQPYEQYF
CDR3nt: TGTGCCAGCAGCCAAGCCCCGGGTCAACCCTACGAGCAGTACTTC

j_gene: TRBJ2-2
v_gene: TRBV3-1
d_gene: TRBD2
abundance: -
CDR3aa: CASSQGLAGGFAGELFF
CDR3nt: TGTGCCAGCAGCCAAGGACTAGCGGGAGGATTTGCCGGGGAGCTGTTTTTT

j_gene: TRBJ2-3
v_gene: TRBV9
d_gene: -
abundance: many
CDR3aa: CASSASTGDTQYF
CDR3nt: TGTGCCAGCAGCGCTTCGACAGGAGATACGCAGTATTTT

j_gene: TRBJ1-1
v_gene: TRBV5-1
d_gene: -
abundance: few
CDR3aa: CASSPGSVVVTEAFF
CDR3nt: TGCGCCAGCAGCCCAGGCAGTGTCGTCGTCACTGAAGCTTTCTTT

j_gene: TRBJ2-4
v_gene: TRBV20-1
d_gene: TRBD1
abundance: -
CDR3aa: CSARSLPSTGTKNIQYF
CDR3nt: TGCAGTGCTAGGTCCCTCCCCTCGACAGGGACCAAAAACATTCAGTACTTC